Below, 31 T cell receptor beta chains from the same sample are listed, as sequenced in a study of T cell responses to AZD1222 COVID-19 vaccine. Here immunoSEQ multiplex PCR was the method, and the copy in TCRdb shows in-frame clones only, minus some. Seen here are some 150,000 clones, around nine tenths observed once, and the top ten hold 1.5% to 2%. The sample was peripheral blood, taken on day 0 of AZD1222 vaccination. The receptor source for this set is an adult in good health.

The gene calls are TRBV10-1 and TRBJ2-1; D possibly matches TRBD1 or TRBD2 (5 bases each). This CDR3 region has 10 residues. V was pared by 8 bases and J by 10 bases, with 9 bases between. Germline lookup yields CDR1 WNHNN and CDR2 SYGVQD (reference sequence). The CDR3 loop reads CASSRGEQFF. The CDR3 DNA reads as TGCGCCAGCTCACGGGGCGAGCAGTTCTTC.

The chain has TRBV10-3 and TRBJ2-3; no definite D call. Germline values: CDR1 ENHRY, CDR2 SYGVKD. The ends were cut back, 0 bases at V and 6 bases at J, with 4 bases in the middle. The CDR3 length is 12 residues. CDR3 region: CAISESRDTQYF. CDR3 nucleotides: TGTGCCATCAGTGAGTCAAGGGATACGCAGTATTTT.

The table lists this clone with a count of one. The rearrangement uses TRBV9 and TRBJ2-3; D is possibly TRBD2 (6 bases). The CDR3 loop spans 15 amino acids. Germline V lookup: CDR1 SGDLS, CDR2 YYNGEE. The germline V and J ends were trimmed by 3 bases and 0 bases, with 11 bases remaining between them. The CDR3: CASSARLVSTDTQYF. As DNA, the CDR3 is TGTGCCAGCAGCGCGAGACTAGTTAGCACAGATACGCAGTATTTT.

The chain recombines TRBV7-2 with TRBJ2-3; 14 bases fit TRBD2. Germline CDR1 is SGHTA and CDR2 is FQGNSA. With V trimmed by 5 bases and J by 7 bases, 11 bases remained unmatched. The length of the CDR3 is 17 residues. Here the CDR3 reads CASSPQPGLAGAYTQYF. In nucleotides, the CDR3 is TGTGCCAGCAGCCCACAACCGGGACTAGCGGGAGCTTATACGCAGTATTTT. Full variable domain (outside the CDR3, taken from reference TRBV7-2 and TRBJ2-3): GAGVSQSPSNKVTEKGKDVELRCDPISGHTALYWYRQSLGQGLEFLIYFQGNSAPDKSGLPSDRFSAERTGGSVSTLTIQRTQQEDSAVYLCASSPQPGLAGAYTQYFGPGTRLTVL.

This clone occurred a few times. V is TRBV30 and J is TRBJ1-5; TRBD1 is a possible D gene (5 bases). Trimming took 2 bases from V and 6 from J, leaving 11 bases between them. Per the germline V gene, CDR1 is GTSNPN and CDR2 is SVGIG (reference sequence). This CDR3 comprises 13 residues. The CDR3 protein is CAWSRRVSQPQHF. In DNA, the CDR3 is TGTGCCTGGAGTCGCAGGGTTTCTCAGCCCCAGCATTTT.

The V and J genes are TRBV21-1 and TRBJ2-1. TRBV21-1 is a recognized pseudogene. The CDR3 contains 11 residues. CDR3 sequence reads: CASSKVGQQFF. The CDR3 nucleotides are TGTGCCAGCAGCAAGGTGGGACAGCAGTTCTTC.

CDR3 protein: CASSYPKHRQGWDTEAFF. As DNA, the CDR3 is TGTGCCAGCAGTTACCCCAAACATAGACAGGGGTGGGACACTGAAGCTTTCTTT. The genes are TRBV6-2 or TRBV6-3 and TRBJ1-1, with TRBD1 matching over 8 bases. The germline CDR1 and CDR2 sequences are MNHEY and SVGEGT. The CDR3 covers 18 residues. The junction had 14 bases not matched to a gene; V was cut back by 2 bases and J by 3 bases.

This chain joins TRBV5-1 and TRBJ1-6; TRBD1 aligns across 9 bases. J lost 4 bases, V lost 0 bases, and 5 bases had no gene match. The CDR3 runs 17 residues. Germline V CDR1 and CDR2: SGHRS, YFSETQ. The CDR3 spells CASSLGTGVFYNSPLHF. The CDR3 DNA reads TGCGCCAGCAGCTTGGGGACAGGGGTTTTTTATAATTCACCCCTCCACTTT. The whole variable domain, filled in from reference TRBV5-1 and TRBJ1-6, reads KAGVTQTPRYLIKTRGQQVTLSCSPISGHRSVSWYQQTPGQGLQFLFEYFSETQRNKGNFPGRFSGRQFSNSRSEMNVSTLELGDSALYLCASSLGTGVFYNSPLHFGNGTRLTVT.

The chain has TRBV4-2 and TRBJ1-5; D may be TRBD1 (5 bases). In germline, CDR1 is LGHNA, CDR2 YNFKEQ. CDR3 length equals 17 residues. Trimming cost V 4 bases and J 9 bases, with 25 bases left between them. This CDR3 is CASSLDRADGPFGPQHF. CDR3 nucleotides: TGTGCCAGCAGCCTAGACAGAGCGGACGGTCCATTTGGGCCCCAGCATTTT.

The rearrangement uses TRBV15 and TRBJ2-5; no clear D gene. The CDR3 runs 16 residues. Germline CDR1 and CDR2: LNHNV and YYDKDF (reference sequence). V was cut by 5 bases and J by 1 base, with 17 bases left in between. The CDR3 nucleotides read TGTGCCACCAGCCGGGTAGGTCAGACATCCCAAGAGACCCAGTACTTC. Translated, it gives CATSRVGQTSQETQYF.

This clone was seen a few times. The rearrangement uses TRBV6-4 and TRBJ2-2, with D perhaps matching TRBD2 (5 bases). Germline V gives CDR1 MRHNA, CDR2 SNTAGT. V lost 3 bases to trimming and J lost 3 bases, with 5 bases between them. This CDR3 is built from 13 residues. The CDR3 reads CASSERDTGELFF. The CDR3 DNA reads as TGTGCCAGCAGTGAGCGGGACACCGGGGAGCTGTTTTTT.

The chain couples TRBV3-1 (or the pseudogene TRBV3-2) to TRBJ2-6; D may be TRBD1 (6 bases). Germline CDR1 LGHDT, CDR2 YNNKEL (reference sequence). Trimming shortened V by 4 bases and J by 1 base, and 8 bases separated the two germline ends. This CDR3 region has 15 residues. This CDR3 reads CASSLQGSGANVLTF. The CDR3 nucleotides read TGTGCCAGCAGCCTCCAGGGGTCTGGGGCCAACGTCCTGACTTTC.

The V and J genes are TRBV6-5 and TRBJ2-1; TRBD2 might be the D (6 bases). V was clipped by 0 bases and J by 5 bases, with 11 bases between them. There are 15 residues in the CDR3. The germline gives CDR1 MNHEY, CDR2 SVGAGI. This CDR3 is CASSYSWGDHNEQFF. DNA of the CDR3: TGTGCCAGCAGTTACTCGTGGGGGGACCACAATGAGCAGTTCTTC.

The chain is built from TRBV30 and TRBJ1-6, with 10 bases aligning to TRBD1. The CDR3 contains 13 residues. Germline V gene sequence: CDR1 GTSNPN, CDR2 SVGIG (reference sequence). The V and J ends lost 8 bases and 11 bases, in that order; junction bases with no gene match: 9. The CDR3 nucleotides are TGTGCCAAGGACAGGGGGACAGGTGCACCCCTCCACTTT. This translates into CAKDRGTGAPLHF.

This clone was recorded only once. The chain employs TRBV12-3 or TRBV12-4 and TRBJ2-2; no clear D. Trimming pared 5 bases from V and 5 bases from J, leaving 6 bases between. The CDR3 is 12 residues long. CDR3 residues: CASSTATGELFF. In DNA, the CDR3 is TGTGCCAGCAGTACAGCTACCGGGGAGCTGTTTTTT.

The chain uses TRBV5-6 and TRBJ1-1, with 8 bases lining up with TRBD1. CDR1 is SGHDT and CDR2 is YYEEEE in the germline V gene. The CDR3 consists of 14 residues. V lost 7 bases to trimming and J lost 1 base; unmatched junction nucleotides: 6. CDR3 in DNA: TGTGCCAGCCTCAGGGGGCCCACGAACACTGAAGCTTTCTTT. Translation gives CASLRGPTNTEAFF.

The chain joins TRBV19 to TRBJ1-1; D possibly corresponds to TRBD1 (5 bases). The germline V gene encodes CDR1 LNHDA and CDR2 SQIVND (reference sequence). The CDR3 sequence is 13 residues long. With 6 bases removed from V and 6 bases from J, the gap between germline ends came to 14 bases. The CDR3 spells CASRAEGVAEAFF. The CDR3 region has the DNA TGTGCCAGTAGAGCTGAAGGGGTCGCTGAAGCTTTCTTT.

The gene calls are TRBV19 and TRBJ1-1, with D tentatively TRBD1 (5 bases). The V gene's germline CDR1 is LNHDA and CDR2 SQIVND (reference sequence). V was trimmed by 8 bases and J by 5 bases, leaving 15 bases between them. The CDR3 runs 13 residues. The CDR3 nucleotides are TGTGCCAGTCTGAGGGGAGAATGGACTGAAGCTTTCTTT. This translates into CASLRGEWTEAFF.

The chain uses TRBV9 and TRBJ1-4; D perhaps matches TRBD1 (5 bases). The V and J ends lost 3 bases and 8 bases respectively, with 23 bases between them. The CDR3 has 17 residues. Germline V gene lookup returns CDR1 SGDLS and CDR2 YYNGEE. The CDR3 DNA sequence: TGTGCCAGCAGCGCATTGTGGGGGACCCGAGCAGGAGAAAAACTGTTTTTT. Translated, it gives CASSALWGTRAGEKLFF.

The chain has TRBV6-4 and TRBJ2-1, with 10 positions matching TRBD2. Trimming took 4 bases from V and 8 from J; bases not matched to a gene: 8. The germline CDR1 and CDR2 sequences are MRHNA and SNTAGT. This CDR3 comprises 15 residues. The CDR3 loop reads CASSVSSGSVDEQFF. For the CDR3, the DNA is TGTGCCAGCAGTGTCTCTAGCGGGAGTGTCGATGAGCAGTTCTTC.

The chain combines TRBV27 with TRBJ1-1; 10 nucleotides align to TRBD1. The trim removed 6 bases at V and 0 bases at J, leaving 10 bases unmatched. CDR1 and CDR2 (germline): MNHEY, SMNVEV (reference sequence). The CDR3 length is 17 residues. The CDR3 reads CASSRQGALPVNTEAFF. DNA for the CDR3: TGTGCCAGCAGCCGACAGGGGGCCCTGCCCGTGAACACTGAAGCTTTCTTT.

The J gene is TRBJ2-1, the V gene TRBV28; D perhaps matches TRBD2 (5 bases). Germline loops: CDR1 MDHEN, CDR2 SYDVKM. The CDR3 is 12 amino acids. The germline V and J ends were trimmed by 4 bases and 9 bases, with 10 bases remaining between them. CDR3 amino acids: CASSSLAGEQFF. The CDR3 DNA follows: TGTGCCAGCAGTTCTCTAGCTGGTGAGCAGTTCTTC.

The chain combines TRBV10-3 with TRBJ1-2; 9 bases agree with TRBD1. In germline, CDR1 is ENHRY, CDR2 SYGVKD. Unmatched junction bases numbered 8, after V lost 4 bases and J lost 8 bases. The CDR3 sequence is 14 residues long. The CDR3, as DNA: TGTGCCATCAGTGCGGGACAGGGAGTTTACGGCTACACCTTC. Its protein is CAISAGQGVYGYTF.

CDR3: CASSDAGRGGYTF. The CDR3 DNA sequence: TGTGCCAGCAGTGACGCGGGTCGAGGTGGCTACACCTTC. V usage is TRBV2 and J usage is TRBJ1-2; D unresolved. Per the germline V gene, CDR1 is SNHLY and CDR2 is FYNNEI. The CDR3 consists of 13 residues. Deletions cut 3 bases from V and 7 bases from J, with 12 bases between.

The V call is TRBV2, the J call TRBJ1-2; D is unclear. Germline CDR1 reads SNHLY; CDR2 reads FYNNEI. This CDR3 is built from 21 residues. V lost 3 bases and J 4 bases, leaving 33 bases between the germline ends. The CDR3 is CASSDEPGQGLLLARAYGYTF. CDR3 sequence (DNA): TGTGCCAGCAGTGACGAACCGGGCCAAGGACTCCTTCTCGCGCGAGCCTATGGCTACACCTTC.

The CDR3 sequence is CSARQGGNYGYTF. The CDR3, as DNA: TGCAGCGCAAGACAGGGAGGCAACTATGGCTACACCTTC. J is TRBJ1-2 and V is TRBV29-1; TRBD1 agrees at 7 bases. Germline CDR1 is SQVTM and CDR2 is ANQGSEA. Trimming cost V 7 bases and J 2 bases; bases outside gene matches: 7. The CDR3 runs to 13 residues.

The chain links TRBV9 to TRBJ2-7; 11 positions match TRBD2. The CDR3 is 16 residues long. The junction had 10 bases not matched to a gene; V was cut back by 4 bases and J by 4 bases. The germline V gene has CDR1 SGDLS and CDR2 YYNGEE. The CDR3 protein is CASSRPSGGPRYEQYF. For the CDR3, the DNA is TGTGCCAGCAGCAGGCCTAGCGGGGGGCCTAGGTACGAGCAGTACTTC.

This chain uses TRBV7-2 with TRBJ1-6; no clear D. Trimming left V 5 bases short and J 6 bases short, with 17 bases between. This CDR3 region has 16 residues. Germline loops: CDR1 SGHTA, CDR2 FQGNSA. CDR3 sequence (DNA): TGTGCCAGCAGCCCCAGCGTTAGAGTTCGTAATTCACCCCTCCACTTT. Protein sequence: CASSPSVRVRNSPLHF.

J is TRBJ1-2 and V is TRBV5-1, with a possible D match to TRBD1 (6 bases). The V end was cut by 0 bases, the J end by 8 bases, with 11 bases between. Germline V lookup: CDR1 SGHRS, CDR2 YFSETQ. This CDR3 comprises 13 residues. Here the CDR3 reads CASSLDRVDGYTF. CDR3 coding DNA: TGCGCCAGCAGCTTGGACAGGGTGGACGGCTACACCTTC. The full variable domain, completed using reference TRBV5-1 and TRBJ1-2, is KAGVTQTPRYLIKTRGQQVTLSCSPISGHRSVSWYQQTPGQGLQFLFEYFSETQRNKGNFPGRFSGRQFSNSRSEMNVSTLELGDSALYLCASSLDRVDGYTFGSGTRLTVV.

The sample holds one count of this clone. The rearrangement links TRBV28 to TRBJ2-1; TRBD2 matches at 11 bases. The germline V gene encodes CDR1 MDHEN and CDR2 SYDVKM. The V gene end was trimmed by 2 bases and the J gene end by 3 bases; junction bases not matched to a gene: 0. There are 15 residues in the CDR3. CDR3 residues: CASSLGTSGYNEQFF. The CDR3 nucleotides read TGTGCCAGCAGTTTAGGGACTAGCGGCTACAATGAGCAGTTCTTC.

The V call is TRBV9, the J call TRBJ1-1; 8 bases are shared with TRBD1. With 0 bases clipped from V and 1 base from J, the junction kept 14 bases outside the gene matches. This CDR3 comprises 19 residues. Germline values: CDR1 SGDLS, CDR2 YYNGEE. CDR3 DNA: TGTGCCAGCAGCGTAGTGATCCAGGGGGCCAACCCCAAGAACACTGAAGCTTTCTTT. Translation: CASSVVIQGANPKNTEAFF.